The 24 T cell receptor beta chains given below trace back to one sample, sequenced in a study of spatial heterogeneity in lung cancer. Time point specified: sample taken at primary tumor resection. The authors sequenced whole RNA from tumor, nontumor lung or frozen PBMC without sorting. TCRdb re-analysed the 5' RACE reads in MiXCR, keeping a single row per CDR3 protein. The sample lists roughly 10,000 distinct CDR3 sequences, about 6.3% occurring once. Here the sequenced sample was PBMCs, taken at surgery. The receptors come from a male donor with early-stage non-small cell lung cancer.

At least ten counts were recorded for this clonotype. This beta chain is a stray sequence in a library constructed for alpha chains; its clone size is not meaningful. The chain's CDR3 is CASSPRGLAGVSDTQYF. The CDR3 DNA follows: TGTGCCAGCAGCCCGCGTGGACTAGCGGGAGTGTCAGATACGCAGTATTTT. The chain joins TRBV7-6 to TRBJ2-3; 13 positions agree with TRBD2. This CDR3 is 17 amino acids long. Germline CDR1 and CDR2: SGHVS and FNYEAQ. Trimming took 5 bases from V and 4 from J; bases not matched to a gene: 9.

This clonotype showed up many times. This beta chain is an unintended read in a library built for alpha chains; its size means little. This rearrangement joins TRBV4-3 to TRBJ1-3; 10 nucleotides align to TRBD1. V dropped 0 bases and J dropped 10; count of bases not matched to a gene: 9. The germline gives CDR1 LGHNA, CDR2 YSLEER. The CDR3 length is 16 residues. The CDR3 coding sequence is TGCGCCAGCAGCCAAGACTGGACAGGGGGTCTAAAGACCATATATTTT. This translates into CASSQDWTGGLKTIYF.

This clonotype is classed as medium-sized. A library made for alpha chains picked up this beta chain off target, so its size means little. The gene calls are TRBV6-1 and TRBJ1-2; 7 bases line up with TRBD1. The CDR3 runs 14 residues. The germline CDR1 and CDR2 sequences are MNHNS and SASEGT. V shed 9 bases and J 4 bases; nucleotides not matched to a gene: 11. The CDR3 region has the DNA TGTGCCAGTCTCCCGACAGGGTTGGGCTATGGCTACACCTTC. Protein sequence: CASLPTGLGYGYTF.

This clonotype was detected a few times. This beta chain was picked up by a library intended for alpha chains and is off target, so its count carries little meaning. V usage is TRBV4-3 and J usage is TRBJ2-3; D is undetermined. The V end lost 0 bases, the J end lost 0 bases, and 4 bases lay between the germline ends. The germline V gene encodes CDR1 LGHNA and CDR2 YSLEER. The CDR3 extends over 14 amino acids. The chain's CDR3 is CASSQDFSTDTQYF. As DNA, the CDR3 is TGCGCCAGCAGCCAAGATTTCAGCACAGATACGCAGTATTTT.

This clonotype was counted a few times. Found in a library prepared for alpha chains, this beta chain is an off-target read, and its abundance has little meaning. The rearrangement joins TRBV5-1 to TRBJ1-1; 8 bases are a match to TRBD1. Germline CDR1 reads SGHRS; CDR2 reads YFSETQ. The V and J ends lost 0 bases and 1 base, in that order; junction bases with no gene match: 11. The CDR3 is made up of 18 amino acids. For the CDR3, the DNA is TGCGCCAGCAGCTTGGAGGGCAGGGGGCGAGCTACGAACACTGAAGCTTTCTTT. It encodes CASSLEGRGRATNTEAFF.

In its sample, this clonotype is medium-sized. This beta chain is off target for a library built for alpha chains, so its abundance means little. The chain combines TRBV28 with TRBJ2-7; D uncertain. This CDR3 has 14 amino acids. Germline lookup yields CDR1 MDHEN and CDR2 SYDVKM. The ends were cut back, 7 bases at V and 7 bases at J, with 20 bases in the middle. This CDR3 is CASTRLEGVREQYF. The CDR3 DNA reads as TGTGCCAGCACCAGACTCGAAGGAGTACGGGAGCAGTACTTC.

This clonotype was observed a handful of times. This beta chain turned up in a library designed for alpha chains; as an off-target read, its abundance says little. This chain links TRBV10-3 with TRBJ2-6, with a tentative D call TRBD2 (6 bases). The CDR3 is 20 amino acids. Germline V gene data show CDR1 as ENHRY and CDR2 as SYGVKD. The germline V and J ends were trimmed by 6 bases and 4 bases, with 28 bases remaining between them. CDR3 coding DNA: TGTGCCATCAGCCCATTATCCGATAGGAGGGAAAAGACCGGGGCCAACGTCCTGACTTTC. Translating it yields CAISPLSDRREKTGANVLTF.

This clonotype appeared a few times. A library prepared for alpha chains yielded this beta chain as an off-target read; its size is of little meaning. This chain connects TRBV7-6 to TRBJ1-2, with 10 bases that match TRBD1. CDR3 length: 16 residues. The germline V gene has CDR1 SGHVS and CDR2 FNYEAQ. V trimming: 4 bases; J trimming: 2 bases; junction bases outside the gene matches: 7. Here the CDR3 reads CASSSDVTGGNYGYTF. The CDR3, as DNA: TGTGCCAGCAGCTCCGATGTGACAGGGGGCAACTATGGCTACACCTTC.

This clonotype was picked up a small number of times. This beta chain appears as a stray read in a library generated for alpha chains; its size is not informative. The chain joins TRBV5-1 to TRBJ2-6; no definite D call. Trimming shortened V by 0 bases and J by 0 bases, and 7 bases separated the two germline ends. The CDR3 sequence is 16 residues long. CDR1 is SGHRS, CDR2 YFSETQ, per germline. In DNA form, the CDR3 reads TGCGCCAGCAGCTTGGGTGGAGACTCTGGGGCCAACGTCCTGACTTTC. Translated: CASSLGGDSGANVLTF.

In this sample, this clonotype turned up a few times. Being off target in a library aimed at alpha chains, this beta chain has a size of little meaning. V gene TRBV7-2 combines with J gene TRBJ2-2; no clear D. V lost 3 bases and J 0 bases, leaving 11 bases between the germline ends. Germline V gives CDR1 SGHTA, CDR2 FQGNSA. CDR3 length: 16 residues. The CDR3 loop is CASSFFGGSNTGELFF. As DNA, the CDR3 is TGTGCCAGCAGCTTTTTTGGTGGGTCGAACACCGGGGAGCTGTTTTTT.

In its sample, this clonotype ranks as medium-sized. The library was built for alpha chains, so this beta chain is an off-target read and its size means little. V and J are TRBV29-1 and TRBJ1-2; TRBD1 aligns across 7 bases. CDR3 length: 13 amino acids. Per the germline V gene, CDR1 is SQVTM and CDR2 is ANQGSEA. V was pared by 6 bases and J by 8 bases, with 12 bases of the junction left unmatched. The CDR3 bases are TGCAGCGTCTCGACAGGGTCCTCCATGGGCTACACCTTC. This encodes CSVSTGSSMGYTF.

This clonotype is medium-sized (0.01 to 0.1%) within its sample. This beta chain represents an off-target read in a library built for alpha chains; its size is of limited meaning. The chain's CDR3 is CASSSARPGHVRNEQFF. CDR3 DNA: TGTGCCAGCAGCTCAGCGCGCCCGGGACACGTCAGAAATGAGCAGTTCTTC. This chain links TRBV7-6 with TRBJ2-1; the D gene is possibly TRBD1 (6 bases). Germline V gene sequence: CDR1 SGHVS, CDR2 FNYEAQ. The CDR3 extends over 17 amino acids. V dropped 4 bases and J dropped 7 bases, with 23 bases sitting between them.

Ten or more counts support this clonotype. Since it is a stray read in a library aimed at alpha chains, this beta chain has a size that is not meaningful. The chain combines TRBV27 with TRBJ2-7; D may correspond to TRBD1 or TRBD2 (5 bases each). The CDR3 is 15 residues long. Germline CDR1 is MNHEY and CDR2 is SMNVEV (reference sequence). The V gene lost 5 bases and the J gene lost 6 bases, with 20 bases spanning the gap. This CDR3 reads CASSLNRDGRFEQYF. CDR3 DNA sequence: TGTGCCAGCAGTCTTAACCGGGACGGCCGATTCGAGCAGTACTTC.

This clonotype came up many times. This beta chain is an off-target read within a library intended for alpha chains, so its frequency means little. This chain connects TRBV4-1 to TRBJ2-1, with 11 bases fitting TRBD2. The V segment lost 1 base and the J segment 0 bases; nucleotides outside the gene matches: 11. CDR3 length equals 20 residues. The germline gives CDR1 MGHRA, CDR2 YSYEKL. Here the CDR3 DNA reads TGCGCCAGCAGCCAAGTAGGGTCTAGCGGGAGGATAAGCTCCTACAATGAGCAGTTCTTC. Translated: CASSQVGSSGRISSYNEQFF.

By sample fraction, this clonotype is medium-sized. In a library made to pick up alpha chains, this beta chain is a stray read with a size that means little. The V gene is TRBV20-1, the J gene TRBJ1-2; D may be TRBD1 (5 bases). V lost 0 bases and J 3 bases, leaving 11 bases between the germline ends. Per germline, CDR1 DFQATT and CDR2 SNEGSKA (reference sequence). The CDR3 length is 14 residues. CDR3 loop: CSARDQDNYYGYTF. The DNA for the CDR3 is TGCAGTGCTAGAGATCAGGACAATTACTATGGCTACACCTTC.

This clonotype was seen repeatedly, ten times or more. Since it is a stray read in a library aimed at alpha chains, this beta chain has a size that is not meaningful. The rearrangement links TRBV28 to TRBJ1-3; TRBD1 agrees at 9 bases. Germline loops: CDR1 MDHEN, CDR2 SYDVKM. The CDR3 has 17 residues. The J segment lost 0 bases and the V segment lost 6 bases, leaving 9 bases of the junction unmatched. CDR3 bases: TGTGCCAGCAGCAGCGAGACAGGGGGATTCTCTGGAAACACCATATATTTT. Translation gives CASSSETGGFSGNTIYF.

This clonotype was counted at least ten times. For a library built for alpha chains, this beta chain is a stray read; little rests on its size. V usage is TRBV5-6 and J usage is TRBJ2-7, with TRBD1 identical over 10 bases. CDR3 length equals 13 residues. In germline, CDR1 is SGHDT, CDR2 YYEEEE. Trimming removed 5 bases from V and 11 bases from J; junction bases left unmatched: 10. CDR3 nucleotide sequence: TGTGCCAGCAGTCTCATACGACAGGGGGCAAAGTACTTC. It translates to CASSLIRQGAKYF.

This clonotype came up once. This beta chain came through as a stray read in a library set up for alpha chains, and its size says little. The rearrangement links TRBV2 to TRBJ2-5; 7 nucleotides align to TRBD2. Germline lookup yields CDR1 SNHLY and CDR2 FYNNEI. The trim removed 3 bases at V and 5 bases at J, leaving 9 bases unmatched. The CDR3 runs 15 residues. CDR3 sequence: CASSDRESSGETQYF. The CDR3 DNA is TGTGCCAGCAGTGATCGTGAGTCTAGCGGCGAGACCCAGTACTTC.

This clonotype was observed many times. With the library built for alpha chains, this beta chain is off target and its frequency is not meaningful. V is TRBV6-1 and J is TRBJ2-7; D is possibly TRBD1 (7 bases). CDR1 is MNHNS and CDR2 is SASEGT in the germline V gene. This CDR3 has 15 residues. V was trimmed by 1 base and J by 4 bases, leaving 14 bases between them. CDR3 nucleotide sequence: TGTGCCAGCAGTGAAGAAGGAGGGGGCGGGTACGAGCAGTACTTC. Translated, it gives CASSEEGGGGYEQYF.

This clonotype occurred many times. The size of this beta chain means little, since it is a stray read in a library made for alpha chains. This sequence joins TRBV20-1 and TRBJ2-7, with TRBD2 matching 12 bases. The germline gives CDR1 DFQATT, CDR2 SNEGSKA (reference sequence). V gave up 3 bases and J gave up 5 bases; unmatched junction bases: 17. This CDR3 comprises 18 residues. CDR3 region: CSARLKTSGSLTLHEQYF. CDR3 nucleotides: TGCAGTGCTAGGCTGAAGACTAGCGGGAGTTTAACCCTCCACGAGCAGTACTTC.

This clonotype was counted at least ten times. Because the library targeted alpha chains, this beta chain is an off-target read whose size means little. J is TRBJ1-6 and V is TRBV21-1. TRBV21-1 is a pseudogene. This CDR3 region has 16 residues. The CDR3 nucleotides read TGTGCCAGCAGCAAAGGCCTTCCCTCCTATAATTCACCCCTCCACTTT. Translated: CASSKGLPSYNSPLHF.

This clonotype has at least ten counts. The size of this beta chain means little, since it is a stray read in a library made for alpha chains. V is TRBV6-2 or TRBV6-3 and J is TRBJ1-1; D gene unclear. Per germline, CDR1 MNHEY and CDR2 SVGEGT. V lost 2 bases, J lost 1 base, and 14 bases lay in between. The length of the CDR3 is 16 residues. CDR3 region: CASSYSRHPENTEAFF. The CDR3 DNA sequence: TGTGCCAGCAGTTACAGCCGACACCCTGAGAACACTGAAGCTTTCTTT.

Concerning this clonotype: This could be a read error, since a much larger clone is one nucleotide away. Because the library targeted alpha chains, this beta chain is an off-target read whose size means little. The chain links TRBV2 to TRBJ2-5; D may be TRBD1 (6 bases). This CDR3 is 15 amino acids long. Trimming removed 6 bases from V and 4 bases from J, with 18 bases in between. Germline-derived CDR1 and CDR2 are SNHLY and FYNNEI. The CDR3 sequence is CASRTRGMVGETQYF. CDR3 nucleotides: TGTGCCAGCAGGACGAGGGGGATGGTTGGAGAGACCCAGTACTTC. Full variable domain (missing parts from reference TRBV2 and TRBJ2-5): EPEVTQTPSHQVTQMGQEVILRCVPISNHLYFYWYRQILGQKVEFLVSFYNNEISEKSEIFDDQFSVERPDGSNFTLKIRSTKLEDSAMYFCASRTRGMVGETQYFGPGTRLLVL.

This clonotype has a count of ten or more. This beta chain was picked up by a library intended for alpha chains and is off target, so its count carries little meaning. Here the CDR3 reads CASRSPRTGANVLTF. The DNA for the CDR3 is TGTGCCAGCAGATCCCCCAGGACTGGGGCCAACGTCCTGACTTTC. The rearrangement joins TRBV11-2 to TRBJ2-6; unclear D gene. V lost 6 bases, J lost 2 bases, and 11 bases lay in between. Germline V gene sequence: CDR1 SGHAT, CDR2 FQNNGV. CDR3 size: 15 residues.